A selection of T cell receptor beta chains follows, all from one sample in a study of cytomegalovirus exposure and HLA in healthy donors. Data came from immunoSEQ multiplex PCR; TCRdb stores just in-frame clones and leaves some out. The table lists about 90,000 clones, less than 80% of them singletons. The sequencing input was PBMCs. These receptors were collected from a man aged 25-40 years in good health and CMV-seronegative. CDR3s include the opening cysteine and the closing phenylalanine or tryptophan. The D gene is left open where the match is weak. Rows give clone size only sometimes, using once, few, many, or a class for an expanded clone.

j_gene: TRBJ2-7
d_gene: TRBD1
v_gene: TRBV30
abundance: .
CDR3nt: TGTGCCTGGAGCTCGGGACAGGGTCGGAACGAGCAGTACTTC
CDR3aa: CAWSSGQGRNEQYF

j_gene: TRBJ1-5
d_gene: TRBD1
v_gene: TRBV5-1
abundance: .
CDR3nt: TGCGCCAGCAGCCACACAGGGGATGGCAATCAGCCCCAGCATTTT
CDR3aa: CASSHTGDGNQPQHF

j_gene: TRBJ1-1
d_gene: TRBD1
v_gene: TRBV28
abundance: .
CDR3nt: TGTGCCAGCAGTTTTCTTCCGGGACAGGGCGACACTGAAGCTTTCTTT
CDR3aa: CASSFLPGQGDTEAFF

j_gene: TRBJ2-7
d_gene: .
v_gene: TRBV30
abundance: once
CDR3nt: TGTGCCTGGAGTCGAGACAGGAGCGACCAGTACTTC
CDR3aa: CAWSRDRSDQYF

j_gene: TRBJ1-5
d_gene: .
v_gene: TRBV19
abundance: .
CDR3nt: TGTGCCAGTAGTATAGGGAGTAGAAATCAGCCCCAGCATTTT
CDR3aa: CASSIGSRNQPQHF

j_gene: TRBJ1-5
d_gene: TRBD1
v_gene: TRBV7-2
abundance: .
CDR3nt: TGTGCCAGCAGCACTGACAGGGACCGGTACCAGCCCCAGCATTTT
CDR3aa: CASSTDRDRYQPQHF

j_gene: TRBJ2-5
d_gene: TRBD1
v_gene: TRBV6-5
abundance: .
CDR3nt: TGTGCCAGCAGTTACTCCGGGACAGCCCAAGAGACCCAGTACTTC
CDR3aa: CASSYSGTAQETQYF

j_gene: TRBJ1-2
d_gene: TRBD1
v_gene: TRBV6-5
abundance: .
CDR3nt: TGTGCCAGCAGCCCCAGCCAAGGGGGCTACTATGGCTACACCTTC
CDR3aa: CASSPSQGGYYGYTF

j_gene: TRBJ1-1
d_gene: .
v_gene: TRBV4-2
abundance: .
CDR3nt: TGTGCCAGCATCGGGGGGGGGAACACTGAAGCTTTCTTT
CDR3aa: CASIGGGNTEAFF

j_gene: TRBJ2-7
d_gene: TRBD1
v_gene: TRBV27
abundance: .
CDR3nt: TGTGCCAGCAATTCGGGTAACAGGGGTAACTCCTACGAGCAGTACTTC
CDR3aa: CASNSGNRGNSYEQYF

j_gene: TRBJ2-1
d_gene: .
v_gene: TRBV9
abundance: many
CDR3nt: TGTGCCAGCAGCGGACAGTTGTCAACCAATGAGCAGTTCTTC
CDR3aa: CASSGQLSTNEQFF

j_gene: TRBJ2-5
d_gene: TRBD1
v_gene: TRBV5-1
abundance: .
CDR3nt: TGCGCCAGCAGCTTGGAGGGGGCCTCACGTCGAGAGACCCAGTACTTC
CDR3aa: CASSLEGASRRETQYF

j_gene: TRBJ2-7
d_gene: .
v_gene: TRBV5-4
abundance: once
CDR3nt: TGTGCCAGCAGACGAGCGGGCTCCACCTTTGACGAGCAGTACTTC
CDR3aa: CASRRAGSTFDEQYF

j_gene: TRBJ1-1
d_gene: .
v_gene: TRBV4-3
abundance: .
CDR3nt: TGCGCCAGCAGCCACAGGGGCGGCAACACTGAAGCTTTCTTT
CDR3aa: CASSHRGGNTEAFF

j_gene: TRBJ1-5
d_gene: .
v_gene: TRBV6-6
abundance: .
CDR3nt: TGTGCCAGCAGTTACCGCGGCAGCTCCAATCAGCCCCAGCATTTT
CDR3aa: CASSYRGSSNQPQHF

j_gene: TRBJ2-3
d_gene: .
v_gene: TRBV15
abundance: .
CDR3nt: TGTGCCACCAGCAGAGGGGCGGGCGGGGCAGATACGCAGTATTTT
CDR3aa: CATSRGAGGADTQYF

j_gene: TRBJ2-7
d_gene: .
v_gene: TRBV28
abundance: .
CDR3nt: TGTGCCAGCAGTTCCGGGAGCTACGAGCAGTACTTC
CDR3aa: CASSSGSYEQYF

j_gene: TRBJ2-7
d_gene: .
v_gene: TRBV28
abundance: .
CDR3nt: TGTGCCAGCCGAGGAGGGTCCCCCACCTACGAGCAGTACTTC
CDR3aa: CASRGGSPTYEQYF

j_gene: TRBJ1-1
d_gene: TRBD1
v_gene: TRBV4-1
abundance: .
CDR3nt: TGCGCCAGCAGCCAAGGGACAGGGGGCACCCAAAACACTGAAGCTTTCTTT
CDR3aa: CASSQGTGGTQNTEAFF

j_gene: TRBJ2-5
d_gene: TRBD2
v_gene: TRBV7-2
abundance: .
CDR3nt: TGTGCCAGCAGCACCCGGACTAGCGGGGGGGCCGGAGAGACCCAGTACTTC
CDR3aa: CASSTRTSGGAGETQYF

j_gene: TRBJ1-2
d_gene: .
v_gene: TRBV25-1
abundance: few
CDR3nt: TGTGCCAGCAGTGAACCGGGTTATGGCTACACCTTC
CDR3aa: CASSEPGYGYTF

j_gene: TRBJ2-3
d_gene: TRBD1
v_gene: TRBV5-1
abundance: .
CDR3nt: TGCGCCAGCAGCTTGGGACAGGGGACAACAGATACGCAGTATTTT
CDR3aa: CASSLGQGTTDTQYF

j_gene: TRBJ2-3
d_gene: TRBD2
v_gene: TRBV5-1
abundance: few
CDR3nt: TGCGCCAGCAGCCTCTGGGGAGTAGGGGCTACTAGCGGGAGGGGCACAGATACGCAGTATTTT
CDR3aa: CASSLWGVGATSGRGTDTQYF

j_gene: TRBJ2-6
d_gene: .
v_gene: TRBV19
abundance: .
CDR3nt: TGTGCCAGTAGTATGTGGAGCTCTGGGGCCAACGTCCTGACTTTC
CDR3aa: CASSMWSSGANVLTF

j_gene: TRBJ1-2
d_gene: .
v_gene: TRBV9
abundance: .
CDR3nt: TGTGCCAGCAGCGTAGGGGAGGGGACCTATGGCTACACCTTC
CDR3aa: CASSVGEGTYGYTF

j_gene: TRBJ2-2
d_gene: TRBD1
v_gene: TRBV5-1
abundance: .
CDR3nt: TGCGCCAGCAGCTTTGCCGGGACAGGGGCCCGTGGGAACACCGGGGAGCTGTTTTTT
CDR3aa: CASSFAGTGARGNTGELFF

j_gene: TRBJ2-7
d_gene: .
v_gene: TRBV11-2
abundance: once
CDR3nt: TGTGCCAGCAGGGGAGAGCAGGTCGAGCAGTACTTC
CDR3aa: CASRGEQVEQYF

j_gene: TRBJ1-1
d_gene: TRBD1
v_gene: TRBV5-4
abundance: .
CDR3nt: TGTGCCAGCAGCCCAGGGGGGACAGGGGGCTCTGAAGCTTTCTTT
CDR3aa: CASSPGGTGGSEAFF